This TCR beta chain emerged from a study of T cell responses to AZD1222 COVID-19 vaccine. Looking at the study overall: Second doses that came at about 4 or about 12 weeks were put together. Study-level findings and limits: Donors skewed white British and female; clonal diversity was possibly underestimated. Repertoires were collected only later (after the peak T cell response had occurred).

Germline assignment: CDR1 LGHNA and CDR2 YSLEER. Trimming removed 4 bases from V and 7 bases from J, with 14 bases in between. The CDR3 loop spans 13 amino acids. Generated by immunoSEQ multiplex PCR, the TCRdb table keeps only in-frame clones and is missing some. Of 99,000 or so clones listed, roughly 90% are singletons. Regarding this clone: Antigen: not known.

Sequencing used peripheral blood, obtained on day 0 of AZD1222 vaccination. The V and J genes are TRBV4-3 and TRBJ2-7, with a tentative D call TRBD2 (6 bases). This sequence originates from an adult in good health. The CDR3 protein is CASSPPGTSEQYF. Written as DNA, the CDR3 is TGCGCCAGCAGCCCGCCAGGGACTTCGGAGCAGTACTTC.